The following is a T cell receptor beta chain sequence with its context. Its antigen is not yet known. Base qualities are missing; no much larger clone stands one base away. Genomic DNA was isolated using the Qiagen DNeasy kit from unsorted PBMCs as well as from negatively selected CD4+ and CD8+ fractions. TCR beta CDR3 regions were amplified by immunoSEQ multiplex PCR using primers annealing to V and J segments. A synthetic immune receptor repertoire was used to minimize amplification bias, and remaining bias was computationally removed after sequencing. Concerning the study's data processing: Repertoire diversity was quantified as the Shannon entropy index using custom Python scripts. The unsorted, CD4+ and CD8+ repertoires were each analyzed separately, with the exception of combined analyses, where CD4+ and CD8+ sequences were merged in silico. Clonal expansion was defined as a frequency increase of at least 2-fold after treatment compared with C1D1, and clones undetected at baseline were assigned a pseudocount of 0.5. Clones with 0 or 1 copy at C1D1 were classified as singleton clones, and clones with 2 or more copies were classified as non-singleton clones. By matching protein sequences in sorted samples from the same patient, clones expanded in unsorted samples were annotated as CD4+, CD8+ or unknown. Diversity changes from C1D1 to C4D1 were tested in paired samples using Wilcoxon tests. This is the immuneACCESS table as TCRdb keeps it, with only in-frame sequences that have V and J called. A part of the clones is gone; compared with another copy, unresolved V genes explain less than half, and the rest is unexplained. That table furnishes V, J and clone size, whereas the DNA furnished D and trimming. This sample gives approximately 65,000 clones in total; about 89% of them show up just once. Approximately 10% of the sample is in the top ten clones.

V gives up 0 bases and J gives up 3 bases, and the segment between their germline ends measures 6 bases. Including cysteine and phenylalanine, the CDR3 has 13 amino acids. Left in the record is the CDR3 DNA by itself, 39 bases read in frame from the first base. The CDR1 and CDR2 encoded by the germline V gene (reference sequence) are SEHNR and FQNEAQ. The record originates from a study of PD-1 blockade in classical Hodgkin lymphoma (dated by TCRdb to the early 2020s). Some background on the complete study: Nivolumab dosing was 3 mg/kg intravenously every 2 weeks, continuing until either disease progression or unacceptable toxicity. The study used TCR beta sequencing and CyTOF to define a peripheral blood immune signature of response to PD-1 blockade in classical Hodgkin lymphoma. Overall study results and their limits: Among trial patients, those achieving complete response had baseline diversity similar to that of newly diagnosed patients, while diversity was significantly lower in partial responders and progressors. Patients starting nivolumab less than 1 year after ASCT had lower diversity and were excluded from later analyses to avoid confounding by immune reconstitution. By C4D1, a significant rise was seen in CD4+ TCR diversity but not in CD8+ TCR diversity (p=0.0027 vs p=0.16), and the rise was most apparent among complete responders (p=0.02). Only a single clinical trial cohort was studied, and what caused the repertoire differences, possibly disease activity or prior therapy, remained undefined. Baseline TCR diversity was reported as lower in newly diagnosed patients than in healthy donors, and lower still in relapsed/refractory patients.

The meaning of the sample's time point label: cycle 4 day 1 (C4D1), after less than 7 weeks of nivolumab. Every trial patient had relapsed after autologous stem cell transplantation, and cohorts A, B and C differed in prior brentuximab vedotin exposure. The trial cohort was composed of under 70 patients with relapsed/refractory classical Hodgkin lymphoma, for whom complete response, partial response or progressive disease was recorded as best overall response. Trial patients were treated with single-agent nivolumab in the multi-cohort phase II CheckMate 205 trial. An independent review committee assessed best overall response using the 2007 International Working Group response criteria. PBMCs from the trial were collected at three points: immediately before nivolumab initiation (C1D1), and during therapy at cycle 2 day 1 and cycle 4 day 1. Peripheral blood was collected in 8 mL Vacutainer Cell Preparation Tubes, from which PBMCs were isolated by centrifugation and then cryopreserved.

Sequenced here: peripheral blood mononuclear cells (PBMCs), sampled before the fourth cycle of nivolumab. This TCR derives from a human donor with classical Hodgkin lymphoma. The sequence links TRBV7-9 to TRBJ2-7; the D gene lacks a confident call. This receptor carries the CDR3 CASSLAGFYEQYF. In nucleotides, the sequence is TGTGCCAGCAGCTTAGCAGGTTTCTACGAGCAGTACTTC.